Listed here is a single TCR beta chain. CDR1 and CDR2 from the germline V gene are SGHDN and FVKESK. V gave up 0 bases and J gave up 8 bases, with 17 bases separating them. This CDR3 is 16 amino acids long. This sample stems from a study of blood T cell repertoires in COVID-19. At the level of the study: The samples span acute and convalescent COVID-19 from the United States, Italy and Spain. Sources were T cells, B-cell-depleted T cells, or PBMCs; the material itself was cDNA or gDNA.

In the original workflow: From reference gene primer amplification, estimates of nucleated cell counts were derived. Assay: immunoSEQ multiplex PCR; the TCRdb copy retains only in-frame clones and omits some. V, J and clone size are taken as reported in that table, and D and trimming were inferred from the DNA itself. The sample has 200,000 to 250,000 clones, over 75% seen once; the top ten hold about 2%. The sample comprised peripheral blood. The chain recombines TRBV14 with TRBJ2-1, with D maybe TRBD1 (5 bases). The sequence was obtained from a man in his thirties or forties who had recovered from COVID-19. CDR3 sequence reads: CASSQDWGNLVYEQFF. In nucleotides, the CDR3 is TGTGCCAGCAGCCAAGATTGGGGCAATTTGGTCTATGAGCAGTTCTTC.